The present T cell receptor beta chain was sequenced within a study of T cells in tuberculosis. Method: immunoSEQ multiplex PCR; TCRdb's copy keeps in-frame clones and lacks some. The data show 25,000 to 40,000 clones, 87% seen once. Stated time point: new active TB diagnosis, blood taken before or within 7 days of starting treatment. In its sample, this clone was seen a few times. V shed 4 bases and J shed 0 bases, with 12 bases lying between them. Germline CDR1 is MGHRA and CDR2 is YSYEKL. This CDR3 contains 16 residues. The TCR comes from an adult with tuberculosis. The chain has TRBV4-1 and TRBJ1-4; D may be TRBD1 (6 bases). The sequenced sample was PBMCs, obtained at tuberculosis diagnosis. The CDR3 loop reads CASSRLTGPTNEKLFF. CDR3 in DNA: TGCGCCAGCAGCCGACTGACAGGACCAACTAATGAAAAACTGTTTTTT.